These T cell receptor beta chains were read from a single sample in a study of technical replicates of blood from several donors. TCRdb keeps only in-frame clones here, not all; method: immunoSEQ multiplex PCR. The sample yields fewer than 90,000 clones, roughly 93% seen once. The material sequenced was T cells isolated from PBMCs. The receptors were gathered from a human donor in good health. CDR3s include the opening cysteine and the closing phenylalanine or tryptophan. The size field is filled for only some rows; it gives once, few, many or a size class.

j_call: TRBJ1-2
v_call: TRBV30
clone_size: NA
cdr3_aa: CAWSGPGGAEGYTF

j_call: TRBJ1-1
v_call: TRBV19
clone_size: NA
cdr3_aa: CASSTQTGQGNTEAFF

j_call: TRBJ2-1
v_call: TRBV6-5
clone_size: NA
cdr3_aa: CASSQTRFDEQFF

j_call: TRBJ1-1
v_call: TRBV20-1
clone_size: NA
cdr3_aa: CSALITEAFF

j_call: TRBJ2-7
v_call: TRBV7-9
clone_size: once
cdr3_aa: CASSLRTSSYEQYF

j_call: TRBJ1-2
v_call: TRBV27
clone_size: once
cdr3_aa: CASRGQASINYGYTF

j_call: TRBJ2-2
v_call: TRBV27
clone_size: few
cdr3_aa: CASSTNRDTNTGELFF

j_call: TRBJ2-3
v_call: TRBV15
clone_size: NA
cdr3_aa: CATSSGTALLFTDTQYF

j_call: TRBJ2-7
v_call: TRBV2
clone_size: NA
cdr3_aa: CASNLRQGEQYF

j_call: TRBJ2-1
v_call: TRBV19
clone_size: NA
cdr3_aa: CASTRLASDNEQFF

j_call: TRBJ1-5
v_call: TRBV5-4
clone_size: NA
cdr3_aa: CASSFGGTGHNQPQHF

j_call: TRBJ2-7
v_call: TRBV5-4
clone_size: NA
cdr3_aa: CASSRTSGYEQYF

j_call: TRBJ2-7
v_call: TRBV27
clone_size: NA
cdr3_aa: CASSLGQSYEQYF

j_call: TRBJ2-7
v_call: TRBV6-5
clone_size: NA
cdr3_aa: CASNWRGGYEQYF

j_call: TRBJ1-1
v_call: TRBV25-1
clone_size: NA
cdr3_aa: CASSAGGATEAFF

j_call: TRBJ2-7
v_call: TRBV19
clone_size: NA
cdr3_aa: CASSIPGLSYEQYF

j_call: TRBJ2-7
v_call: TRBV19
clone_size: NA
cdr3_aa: CASSMQGFWEQYF

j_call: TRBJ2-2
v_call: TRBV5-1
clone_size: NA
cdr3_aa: CASSLGTVLGELFF

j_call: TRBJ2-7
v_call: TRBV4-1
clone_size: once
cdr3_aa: CASSQNPQGSYEQYF

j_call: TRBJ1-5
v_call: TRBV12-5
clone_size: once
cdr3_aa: CASGLGTADQPQHF

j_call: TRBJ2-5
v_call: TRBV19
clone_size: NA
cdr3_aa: CASTTGRTFQETQYF

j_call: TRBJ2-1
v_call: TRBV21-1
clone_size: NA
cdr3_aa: CASSKGGLVDYEQFF

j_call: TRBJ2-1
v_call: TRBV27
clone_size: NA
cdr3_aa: CASSGPLGGNEQFF

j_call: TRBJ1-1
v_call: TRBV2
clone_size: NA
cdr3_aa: CASRVGQAVEAFF

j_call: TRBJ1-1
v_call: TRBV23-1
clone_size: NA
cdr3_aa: CASQALRAFF

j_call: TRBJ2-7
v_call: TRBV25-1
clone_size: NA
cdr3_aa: CASRGTAYEQYF

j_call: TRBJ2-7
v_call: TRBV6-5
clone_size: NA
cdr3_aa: CASSPPGKSYEQYF

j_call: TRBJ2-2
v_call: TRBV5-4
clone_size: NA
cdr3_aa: CASSSGTGRTGELFF

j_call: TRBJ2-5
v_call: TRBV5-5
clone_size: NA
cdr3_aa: CASSFDREETQYF

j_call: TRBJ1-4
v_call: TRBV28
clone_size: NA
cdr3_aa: CASSLGVRVNEKLFF

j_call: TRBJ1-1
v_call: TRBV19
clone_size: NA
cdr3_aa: CASSTRQGRGTEAFF

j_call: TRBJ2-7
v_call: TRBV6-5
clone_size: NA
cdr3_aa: CASSYLGHNYEQYF

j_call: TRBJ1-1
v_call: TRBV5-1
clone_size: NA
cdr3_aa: CASSEYGQRITEAFF

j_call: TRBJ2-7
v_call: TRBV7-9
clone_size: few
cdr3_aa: CASSSVGSTIYEQYF

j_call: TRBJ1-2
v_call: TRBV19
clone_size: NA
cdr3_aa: CASRQGYGYTF